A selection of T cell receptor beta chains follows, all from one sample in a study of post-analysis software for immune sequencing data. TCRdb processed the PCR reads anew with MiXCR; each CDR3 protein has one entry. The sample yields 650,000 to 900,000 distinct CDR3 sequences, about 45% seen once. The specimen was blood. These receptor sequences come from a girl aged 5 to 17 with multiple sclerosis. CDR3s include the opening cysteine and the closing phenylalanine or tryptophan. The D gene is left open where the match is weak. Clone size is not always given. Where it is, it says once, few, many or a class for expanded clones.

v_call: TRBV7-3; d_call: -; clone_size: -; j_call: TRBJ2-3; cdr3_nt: TGTGCCAGCAGCTTACCAGGGGTGGATACGCAGTATTTT; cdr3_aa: CASSLPGVDTQYF
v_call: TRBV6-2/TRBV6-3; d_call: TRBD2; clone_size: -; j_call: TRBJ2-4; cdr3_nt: TGTGCCAGCAGTTCCTCCGGACTAGCGGGAGGGAGAAACATTCAGTACTTC; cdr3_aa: CASSSSGLAGGRNIQYF
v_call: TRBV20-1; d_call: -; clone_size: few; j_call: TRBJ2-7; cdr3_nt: TGCAGTGCTAGAGAACCCGGACGGCATTCGAGGTACTTC; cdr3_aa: CSAREPGRHSRYF
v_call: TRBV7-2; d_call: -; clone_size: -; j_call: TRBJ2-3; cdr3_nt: TGTGCCAGCAGCTTAAGTCTGGGCGCACCTCCAGATACGCAGTATTTT; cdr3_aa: CASSLSLGAPPDTQYF
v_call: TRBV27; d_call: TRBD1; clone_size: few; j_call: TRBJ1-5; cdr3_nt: TGTGCCAGCAGTTTCGGGACAGGGAGGAATCAGCCCCAGCATTTT; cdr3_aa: CASSFGTGRNQPQHF
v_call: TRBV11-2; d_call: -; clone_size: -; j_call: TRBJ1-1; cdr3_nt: TGTGCCAGCAGCTTAGCGGCCGGATATAGCACTGAAGCTTTCTTT; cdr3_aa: CASSLAAGYSTEAFF
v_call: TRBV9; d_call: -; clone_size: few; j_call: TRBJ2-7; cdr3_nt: TGTGCCAGCAGCGTAGGGACGCCAGACTCCTACGAGCAGTACTTC; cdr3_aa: CASSVGTPDSYEQYF
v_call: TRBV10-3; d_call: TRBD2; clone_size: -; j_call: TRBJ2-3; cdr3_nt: TGTGCCATCAGAACCGGGACTAGCGTTCTCCCGGCGGTGGGGGATACGCAGTATTTT; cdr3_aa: CAIRTGTSVLPAVGDTQYF
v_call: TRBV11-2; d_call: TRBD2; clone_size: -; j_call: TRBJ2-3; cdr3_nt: TGTGCCAGCAGCCCCTTCGGGACTAGCGCAACAGATACGCAGTATTTT; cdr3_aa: CASSPFGTSATDTQYF
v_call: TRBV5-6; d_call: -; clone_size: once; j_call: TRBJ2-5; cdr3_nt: TGTGCCAGCAGCTTAGAGGGGGGAGCGGAAGAGACCCAGTACTTC; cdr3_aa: CASSLEGGAEETQYF
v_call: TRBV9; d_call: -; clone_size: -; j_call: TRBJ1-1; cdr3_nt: TGTGCCAGCAGCGTTGGAGAGGGGGTTAACACTGAAGCTTTCTTT; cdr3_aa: CASSVGEGVNTEAFF
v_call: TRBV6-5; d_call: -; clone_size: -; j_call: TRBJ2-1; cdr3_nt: TGTGCCAGCAGTTACCGAACAGGTTGCAATGAGCAGTTCTTC; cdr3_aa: CASSYRTGCNEQFF
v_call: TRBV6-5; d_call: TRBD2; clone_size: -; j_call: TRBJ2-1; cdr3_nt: TGTGCCAGCAGATACGGGAGGGCCTCCTACAATGAGCAGTTCTTC; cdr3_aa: CASRYGRASYNEQFF
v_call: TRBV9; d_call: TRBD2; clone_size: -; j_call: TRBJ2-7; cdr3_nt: TGTGCCAGCAACCGACTAGCGGGGCTCTACGAGCAGTACTTC; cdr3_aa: CASNRLAGLYEQYF
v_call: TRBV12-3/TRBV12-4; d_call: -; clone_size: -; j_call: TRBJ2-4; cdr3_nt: TGTGCCAGCAGTGCAACCCAGGGGTCTTCCGCCAAAAACATTCAGTACTTC; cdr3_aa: CASSATQGSSAKNIQYF
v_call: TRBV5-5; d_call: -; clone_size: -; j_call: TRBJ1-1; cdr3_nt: TGTGCCAGCAGCAGACCGGAAGGGGTCACTGAAGCTTTCTTT; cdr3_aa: CASSRPEGVTEAFF
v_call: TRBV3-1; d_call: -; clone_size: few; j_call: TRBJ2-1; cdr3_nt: TGTGCCAGCAGCCAAGTGACGGGGTCGTACAATGAGCAGTTCTTC; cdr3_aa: CASSQVTGSYNEQFF
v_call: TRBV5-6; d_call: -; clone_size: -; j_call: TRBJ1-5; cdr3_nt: TGTGCCAGCAGCTCACGGCGGGCAGGGACGGTTCAGCCCCAGCATTTT; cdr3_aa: CASSSRRAGTVQPQHF
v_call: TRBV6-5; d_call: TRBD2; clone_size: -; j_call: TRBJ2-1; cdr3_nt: TGTGCCAGCAGTCCCCTTACGGGAGGGCCGTTTGAGCAGTTCTTC; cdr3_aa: CASSPLTGGPFEQFF
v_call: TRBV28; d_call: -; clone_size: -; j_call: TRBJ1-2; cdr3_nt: TGTGCCAGCAGCCCCCCCTTTGACGGGACCTATGGCTACACCTTC; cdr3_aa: CASSPPFDGTYGYTF
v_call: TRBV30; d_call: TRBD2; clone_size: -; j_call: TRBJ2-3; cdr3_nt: TGTGCCTGGAGTGGGCTAGCGGGACCCCCAGATACGCAGTATTTT; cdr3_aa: CAWSGLAGPPDTQYF
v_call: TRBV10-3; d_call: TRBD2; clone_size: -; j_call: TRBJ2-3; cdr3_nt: TGTGCCGTCAGTGAGTCAACTAGCGGGAGCACAGATACGCAGTATTTT; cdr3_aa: CAVSESTSGSTDTQYF
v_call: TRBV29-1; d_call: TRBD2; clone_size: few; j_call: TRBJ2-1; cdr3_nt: TGCAGCGTTCCGGGACTAGAGGTGGAGCAGTTCTTC; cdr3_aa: CSVPGLEVEQFF
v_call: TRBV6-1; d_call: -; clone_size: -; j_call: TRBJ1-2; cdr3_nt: TGTGCCAGCAGTGCCACCTCTAACTATGGCTACACCTTC; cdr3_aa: CASSATSNYGYTF
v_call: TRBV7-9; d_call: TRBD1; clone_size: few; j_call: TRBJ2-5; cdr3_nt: TGTGCCAGCAGCCCGAGGTGGACAGGGAGTCAAGAGACCCAGTACTTC; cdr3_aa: CASSPRWTGSQETQYF
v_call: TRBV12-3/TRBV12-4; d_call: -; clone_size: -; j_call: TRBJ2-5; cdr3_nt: TGTGCCAGCAGTCCAGGGGAGGCGGAGACCCAGTACTTC; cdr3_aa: CASSPGEAETQYF
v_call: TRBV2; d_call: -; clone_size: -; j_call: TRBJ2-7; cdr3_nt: TGTGCCAGCAGCACCGCAGTGGAGGGTGGCTACGAGCAGTACTTC; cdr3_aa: CASSTAVEGGYEQYF
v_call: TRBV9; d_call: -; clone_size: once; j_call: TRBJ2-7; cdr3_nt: TGTGCCAGCAGCCCCGAGGTAGGGGCCTACGAGCAGTACTTC; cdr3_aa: CASSPEVGAYEQYF
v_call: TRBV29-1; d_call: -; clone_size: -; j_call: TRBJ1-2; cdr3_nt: TGCAGCGTCCTTCAGCGGAGCATATACACTGGAGGCTACACCTTC; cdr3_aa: CSVLQRSIYTGGYTF